This TCR beta chain was recorded in a study of T cells in Graves' hyperthyroidism and ophthalmopathy (dated by TCRdb to the late 2010s). Concerning the study at large: Peripheral blood was collected at initial diagnosis, before any treatment. TCR V-J signatures able to tell the groups apart were searched for in a discovery cohort of 100 or so patients, of whom under 45 had Graves' ophthalmopathy and roughly 58 had stable Graves' hyperthyroidism. TCR Vbeta CDR3 sequencing of fewer than 150 peripheral blood samples (over 40 ophthalmopathy, around 80 hyperthyroidism and approximately 17 progressor patients) is reported in the paper. An independent validation cohort of 18 to 20 hyperthyroidism patients and 17 patients who later progressed to ophthalmopathy tested prospective prediction of ophthalmopathy. Once sampling was done, hyperthyroidism patients were given methimazole at a starting dose of 30 mg daily, whereas ophthalmopathy patients were given high-dose intravenous methylprednisolone. The 100 discovery patients were divided at random into training and test sets in a 7:3 ratio. In roughly six Graves' hyperthyroidism patients, the study also compared T-cell repertoires from thyroid tissue with T-cell repertoires from blood.

TCR beta CDR3 regions were amplified from RNA transcripts. The TCR CDR3 was subjected to a first round of RT-PCR using the HTBI primer set and the Qiagen OneStep RT-PCR kit. Libraries were constructed in a second round of multiplex PCR, after which size selection and purification were carried out. Libraries were sequenced paired-end with 100 bp reads on an Illumina HiSeq2000. The authors' pipeline ran thus. SOAPnuke was used to process the raw data, throwing out any read that contained adapters or uncalled bases, had a mean Phred below 15, or lacked an exact constant-primer or identifier match. COPE v1.2.5 was used to merge the high-quality paired reads, and each unique nucleotide sequence was defined as a clonotype. Clonotypes were aligned to IMGT TRBV, TRBD and TRBJ reference segments using MiTCR v1.1. Only V-J combinations with frequency above 0.0001, covering approximately 99% of repertoires, were analysed. The TCS score was defined as the ratio of F50 (clonal expansion) to E x V (chaos), calculated using BLOSUM62-based TCRdist between CDR3 peptides within each V-J. Welch's t-statistics and random forest reduced roughly 500 V-J features to roughly 13, which were used in a naive Bayes classifier (R e1071). Through fastp at Q25 and MiXCR, TCRdb rebuilt clones from the public reads, retaining in-frame beta chains. Each record represents a unique CDR3 protein, reported with the most common genes and DNA among its rows. For this entry, the V and J calls and clone size follow TCRdb and not the study's own pipeline. The sample yields more than 350,000 distinct CDR3 sequences; roughly 15% were counted once. The ten most abundant clones make up roughly a fifth of the sample.

General conclusions and limits of the study: In validation, the model predicted progression to ophthalmopathy with over 60% sensitivity and about 73% specificity, a median of 6.5 months before onset. No statistical method was used to set the sample size in advance, and investigators knew the group allocation. Blood samples also contained most of the expanded thyroid clonotypes (frequency above 0.001), which suggests that blood repertoires may reflect thyroid immune responses. A model built on a 13 V-J signature distinguished ophthalmopathy from stable hyperthyroidism, reaching roughly 88% sensitivity and around 81% specificity in cross-validation and 80%/75% in testing.

This clonotype has only one observation. What antigen it recognizes has not been identified. A much larger clone is a single base away; this may be a read error. Ophthalmopathy patients had moderately to severely active disease, with a Clinical Activity Score of 3 or more, a NOSPECS grade of 4 or more, and a disease duration of less than 3 months. Patients with uncontrolled infections, other autoimmune diseases, pregnancy or lactation were excluded. Diagnoses relied on clinical symptoms, serum thyroxine and TRAb, thyroid ultrasound and orbital computed tomography. PBMCs were separated from roughly 10 ml of fresh peripheral blood using Ficoll-Paque density gradient centrifugation. Total RNA was extracted using Trizol reagent, and RNA quality was assessed on an Agilent 2100 Bioanalyzer. This clonotype was obtained from an older woman with Graves' ophthalmopathy. What was sequenced was blood.

The DNA is TGTGCCAGCATGATGACAGGGGGCATGACTGAAGCTTTCTTT. It encodes CASMMTGGMTEAFF. The chain is assembled from TRBV6-2 or TRBV6-3 and TRBJ1-1; 10 of the junction bases match TRBD1. The germline V gene provides CDR1 MNHEY and CDR2 SVGEGT. Trimming removed 7 bases from V and 5 bases from J; the gene matches leave 7 bases unexplained. The CDR3, cysteine through phenylalanine, is 14 amino acids long. Of the read, only the CDR3 DNA is kept; its 42 bases are in frame from base 1.